This T cell receptor beta chain comes out of a study of CD8+ T cells in alopecia areata. Overall study context: The study gave treated patients oral tofacitinib at 5 to 10 mg twice daily. Tofacitinib ran 6 to 18 months, followed by 6 months off drug.

The germline gives CDR1 GTSNPN, CDR2 SVGIG (reference sequence). V lost 3 bases and J lost 4, with 15 bases in between. The CDR3 totals 14 residues. It was cDNA, reverse transcribed from extracted RNA, that served as the sequencing template. Some clones are missing from TCRdb's copy, which holds only in-frame ones; the method was immunoSEQ multiplex PCR. The data show some 220,000 clones, under 60% seen once. The treatment here: oral pan-JAK inhibitor, 5-10 mg twice daily. Lesional scalp punch biopsies and peripheral blood came from alopecia areata patients. Study-wide findings and caveats: One nonresponder leaves baseline CD8+ expansion's link to response uncertain.

Remarks on this clone: Its matching antigen is unknown.

The sample here was CD4+ T cells sorted from blood, taken at week 4, from a patient treated with tofacitinib. The chain couples TRBV30 to TRBJ1-1, with D possibly being TRBD1 (5 bases). The source of this sequence is a human donor with alopecia areata. The CDR3 loop reads CAWRGEGGGTEAFF. Here the CDR3 DNA reads TGTGCCTGGAGAGGGGAGGGAGGTGGCACTGAAGCTTTCTTT. The whole variable domain, filled in from reference TRBV30 and TRBJ1-1, reads SQTIHQWPATLVQPVGSPLSLECTVEGTSNPNLYWYRQAAGRGLQLLFYSVGIGQISSEVPQNLSASRPQDRQFILSSKKLLLSDSGFYLCAWRGEGGGTEAFFGQGTRLTVV.